Included here is one TCR beta chain sequence, with context. The sample comes from a study of blood T cell repertoires in COVID-19. Study at large: Acute and convalescent COVID-19 specimens originated in the United States, Italy and Spain.

Per the original methods: Cell counts per sample came from amplifying reference gene primers. Method: immunoSEQ multiplex PCR; TCRdb's copy keeps in-frame clones and lacks some. V and J calls and clone size are as listed in that table; D and trimming were resolved from the DNA. The table lists some 220,000 clones, about four fifths of them singletons. With V trimmed by 6 bases and J by 4 bases, 6 bases remained unmatched. Germline V gene data show CDR1 as ENHRY and CDR2 as SYGVKD. CDR3 length: 15 residues. Sequences were obtained from peripheral blood. The V and J genes are TRBV10-3 and TRBJ1-1; 12 bases agree with TRBD1. The receptor was derived from a man aged 45-65 years with acute or convalescent COVID-19. The CDR3 DNA reads as TGTGCCATCAGGGGGACAGGGGGCGTTGGCACTGAAGCTTTCTTT. Encoded protein: CAIRGTGGVGTEAFF.